This TCR beta chain stems from a study of CD8 T cells in acute hepatitis C reinfection. Study results and limitations: About a dozen public clonotypes were found regardless of outcome. Differing sequencing approaches may have limited exact matches to other epitopes.

Method: immunoSEQ multiplex PCR; TCRdb's copy keeps in-frame clones and lacks some. The sample comprises some 40,000 clones, 80% to 90% of which are singletons, and roughly 0.48% rests with the top ten. The V and J ends lost 5 bases and 6 bases respectively, with 14 bases between them. CDR3 size: 14 residues. CDR1 is LNHNV and CDR2 is YYDKDF in the germline V gene (reference sequence). Regarding this clone: As yet, its antigen is unknown.

Time point meaning: naive CD8 control sorted from an acute-time-point sample. Montreal Hepatitis C Cohort donors who inject drugs were seen every 3 months. Sequencing was performed on naive CD8+ T cells from PBMCs. The chain has TRBV15 and TRBJ2-1; D is perhaps TRBD1 (6 bases). The TCR was taken from a man aged 25-45 years with chronic hepatitis C. CDR3 sequence (DNA): TGTGCCACCAGCGCCTTACAGGGATCCAATGAGCAGTTCTTC. Protein sequence: CATSALQGSNEQFF.